This T cell receptor (beta chain) appears in the sequencing data of a study of OX40 agonist ivuxolimab in advanced cancers. Study summary: Hepatocellular carcinoma, melanoma, renal cell or head and neck cancer affected the dose-escalation patients. Treatment received earlier with anti-PD-1, anti-PD-L1 or anti-CTLA-4 agents was allowed, and under 50% had some.

Measured with immunoSEQ multiplex PCR; TCRdb has only the in-frame clones, and not every one. The data show roughly 90,000 clones, around nine tenths seen once. Germline V CDR1 and CDR2: SGHAT, FQDESV (reference sequence). V was clipped by 5 bases and J by 9 bases, with 14 bases between them. The CDR3 runs 14 residues. The source is an adult with an advanced solid tumor such as melanoma, head and neck, liver or kidney cancer. The sequences come from CD4+ or CD8+ T cells sorted from blood, collected in a trial of the OX40 agonist ivuxolimab. V gene TRBV11-1 combines with J gene TRBJ1-6; a weak D match, TRBD1 (5 bases). CDR3: CASSPGGKSSPLHF. CDR3 DNA sequence: TGTGCCAGCAGCCCTGGGGGGAAGAGTTCACCCCTCCACTTT.